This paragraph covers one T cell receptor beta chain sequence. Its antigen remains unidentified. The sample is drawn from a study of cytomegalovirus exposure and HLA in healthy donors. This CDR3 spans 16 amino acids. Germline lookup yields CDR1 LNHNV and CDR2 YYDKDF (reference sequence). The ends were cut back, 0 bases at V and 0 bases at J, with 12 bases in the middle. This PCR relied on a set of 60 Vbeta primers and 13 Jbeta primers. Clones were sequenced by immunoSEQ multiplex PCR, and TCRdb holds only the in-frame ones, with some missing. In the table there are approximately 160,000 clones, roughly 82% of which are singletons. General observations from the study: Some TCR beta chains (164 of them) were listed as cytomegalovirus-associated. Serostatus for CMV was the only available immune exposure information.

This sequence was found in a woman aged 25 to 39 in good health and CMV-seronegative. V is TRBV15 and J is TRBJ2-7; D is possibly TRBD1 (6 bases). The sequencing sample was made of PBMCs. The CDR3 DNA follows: TGTGCCACCAGCAGAGAGGGTAACAGGGACTCCTACGAGCAGTACTTC. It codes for CATSREGNRDSYEQYF. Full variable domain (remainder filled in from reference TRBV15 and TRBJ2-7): DAMVIQNPRYQVTQFGKPVTLSCSQTLNHNVMYWYQQKSSQAPKLLFHYYDKDFNNEADTPDNFQSRRPNTSFCFLDIRSPGLGDTAMYLCATSREGNRDSYEQYFGPGTRLTVT.